One T cell receptor beta chain is described in this entry. This record comes from a study of CD8+CD57+ T cells in acquired aplastic anemia. Trimming cost V 4 bases and J 8 bases, with 14 bases left between them. Germline V gene lookup returns CDR1 SQVTM and CDR2 ANQGSEA. The CDR3 is 12 amino acids. Genomic DNA was employed as the template in profiling TCR beta VDJ and CDR3. MiXCR, run by TCRdb on the reads, gives a single entry per CDR3 protein. This sample has roughly 58,000 distinct CDR3 sequences, with roughly 58% found just once. The TCR sequence derives from a human donor in good health, serving as a control. This chain connects TRBV29-1 to TRBJ1-2; the D is unclear. The sequenced material came from sorted CD4+, CD8+, or CD8+CD57+ T cells (not recorded which) from PBMCs. The CDR3 region has the DNA TGCAGCGTTGGGGAGTTCCCGCGGGGCTACACCTTC. Its translation: CSVGEFPRGYTF.